These 22 T cell receptor beta chains originate from one sample sequenced in a study of CD8+ T cells in alopecia areata (dated by TCRdb to the late 2010s). Library construction relied on the immunoSEQ multiplex PCR assay. RNA was extracted from all samples and reverse transcribed into cDNA, which served as template for TCR sequencing. Here the immuneACCESS table is served through TCRdb, limited to in-frame sequences with V and J called. Missing clones are a known gap in these copies; in checked studies unresolved V genes cover under half, and the rest lacks a known reason. In all, the sample holds approximately 180,000 clones, and about 63% of those were seen once. The ten largest account for more than 1.5% of the sample. The time point tag for this specimen amounts to: baseline before oral tofacitinib. The specimen comprised CD4+ T cells sorted from blood, sampled at week 0. The receptors derive from a human donor with alopecia areata.

There are many counts of this clone. This chain connects TRBV6-4 to TRBJ2-3; the match to TRBD2 covers 8 bases. Losses at the gene ends were 0 bases for V and 4 bases for J; bases not matched to a gene: 3. From germline, CDR1 is MRHNA and CDR2 SNTAGT. The CDR3 length is 15 residues. This CDR3 is CASSDSRGGPDTQYF. The DNA for the CDR3 is TGTGCCAGCAGTGACTCTCGGGGGGGCCCAGATACGCAGTATTTT.

This clone came up once. The V call is TRBV4-1, the J call TRBJ2-5; D may correspond to TRBD1 or TRBD2 (5 bases each). Trimming cost V 2 bases and J 5 bases, with 12 bases left between them. The CDR3 has 14 residues. CDR1 and CDR2 from the germline V gene are MGHRA and YSYEKL. Here the CDR3 reads CASSQSLAGETQYF. In DNA form, the CDR3 reads TGCGCCAGCAGCCAATCTCTAGCAGGGGAGACCCAGTACTTC.

The table lists this clone with a count of one. This chain links TRBV30 with TRBJ1-2; D perhaps matches TRBD1 (6 bases). Germline lookup yields CDR1 GTSNPN and CDR2 SVGIG (reference sequence). The CDR3 totals 12 residues. V lost 0 bases to trimming and J lost 6 bases, with 8 bases between them. CDR3 region: CAWSVDRHGYTF. Written as DNA, the CDR3 is TGTGCCTGGAGTGTAGACAGGCATGGCTACACCTTC. Full variable domain (rest looked up from reference TRBV30 and TRBJ1-2): SQTIHQWPATLVQPVGSPLSLECTVEGTSNPNLYWYRQAAGRGLQLLFYSVGIGQISSEVPQNLSASRPQDRQFILSSKKLLLSDSGFYLCAWSVDRHGYTFGSGTRLTVV.

The chain has TRBV28 and TRBJ2-3, with D unresolved. The CDR3 has 12 amino acids. From germline, CDR1 is MDHEN and CDR2 SYDVKM. Trimming took 9 bases from V and 10 from J, leaving 17 bases between them. The CDR3 sequence: CASESRGRAQYF. In DNA, the CDR3 is TGTGCCAGTGAGAGTCGCGGTCGGGCGCAGTATTTT.

The chain recombines TRBV5-1 with TRBJ2-1; D is possibly TRBD1 or TRBD2 (5 bases each). Germline V lookup: CDR1 SGHRS, CDR2 YFSETQ. This CDR3 is built from 15 residues. V lost 3 bases and J lost 6, with 16 bases in between. The CDR3 reads CASSSTGAFSNEQFF. The CDR3 DNA is TGCGCCAGCAGCTCCACCGGGGCTTTTTCCAATGAGCAGTTCTTC.

The chain employs TRBV7-2 and TRBJ2-7; TRBD1 might be the D (5 bases). V was shortened by 5 bases and J by 1 base, with 12 bases between the two germline ends. This CDR3 has 14 amino acids. From germline, CDR1 is SGHTA and CDR2 FQGNSA. CDR3 in amino acids: CASSPRTPSYEQYF. CDR3 coding DNA: TGTGCCAGCAGCCCCAGGACACCATCCTACGAGCAGTACTTC.

The J gene is TRBJ2-1, the V gene TRBV5-6; D unclear. V was trimmed by 1 base and J by 1 base, leaving 9 bases between them. Germline assignment: CDR1 SGHDT and CDR2 YYEEEE. CDR3 length: 15 amino acids. CDR3 protein: CASSLMVSSYNEQFF. Written as DNA, the CDR3 is TGTGCCAGCAGCTTGATGGTCTCATCCTACAATGAGCAGTTCTTC.

The chain carries TRBV30 and TRBJ2-4, with D unclear. The CDR3 totals 13 residues. CDR1 is GTSNPN and CDR2 is SVGIG in the germline V gene (reference sequence). V shed 6 bases and J shed 3 bases, with 12 bases lying between them. CDR3 coding DNA: TGTGCCTGTCAAGGGTATGGCAAAAACATTCAGTACTTC. This gives the protein CACQGYGKNIQYF.

The rearrangement joins TRBV6-5 to TRBJ1-2, with TRBD1 matching over 7 bases. The trim removed 5 bases at V and 4 bases at J, leaving 4 bases unmatched. The germline V gene encodes CDR1 MNHEY and CDR2 SVGAGI. This CDR3 is built from 13 residues. CDR3 sequence (DNA): TGTGCCAGCAGTCAGACAGGGACCTATGGCTACACCTTC. Translated, it gives CASSQTGTYGYTF.

This clone was seen a few times. The chain joins TRBV7-2 to TRBJ2-3, with 7 nucleotides matching TRBD2. The CDR3 totals 13 residues. Germline V gene lookup returns CDR1 SGHTA and CDR2 FQGNSA. The J segment lost 6 bases and the V segment lost 4 bases, leaving 4 bases of the junction unmatched. CDR3 coding DNA: TGTGCCAGCAGCTCGACTAGCTCTGATACGCAGTATTTT. Translation gives CASSSTSSDTQYF.

This clone came up a few times. The chain joins TRBV30 to TRBJ1-2; no definite D call. The CDR3 length is 12 residues. Trimming pared 4 bases from V and 8 bases from J, leaving 14 bases between. Germline values: CDR1 GTSNPN, CDR2 SVGIG (reference sequence). This CDR3 reads CAWKASLYGYTF. CDR3 nucleotide sequence: TGTGCCTGGAAGGCCTCTCTATACGGCTACACCTTC.

The V and J genes are TRBV2 and TRBJ2-2; D is uncertain. CDR3 length equals 13 residues. V was pared by 6 bases and J by 3 bases, with 8 bases between. Germline V lookup: CDR1 SNHLY, CDR2 FYNNEI. The chain's CDR3 is CASRAEYTGELFF. The CDR3 DNA reads TGTGCCAGCAGGGCAGAGTACACCGGGGAGCTGTTTTTT. The full variable domain, rest sourced from reference TRBV2 and TRBJ2-2, is EPEVTQTPSHQVTQMGQEVILRCVPISNHLYFYWYRQILGQKVEFLVSFYNNEISEKSEIFDDQFSVERPDGSNFTLKIRSTKLEDSAMYFCASRAEYTGELFFGEGSRLTVL.

This chain links TRBV29-1 with TRBJ2-5; D is possibly TRBD1 (6 bases). Trimming removed 4 bases at V and 7 bases at J, with 19 bases between. CDR3 length: 14 amino acids. Germline values: CDR1 SQVTM, CDR2 ANQGSEA. CDR3 sequence reads: CSVGRDTRLGTQYF. CDR3 DNA: TGCAGCGTTGGCCGGGACACCCGTTTGGGGACCCAGTACTTC.

For this clone: A much larger clone is a single base away; this may be a read error. This chain joins TRBV29-1 and TRBJ1-5; possibly TRBD1 for D (6 bases). The CDR3 totals 16 residues. The germline gives CDR1 SQVTM, CDR2 ANQGSEA. V was clipped by 5 bases and J by 9 bases, with 26 bases between them. CDR3 region: CSVRLPVTGGGGPQHF. The CDR3 nucleotides are TGCAGCGTTCGCCTCCCCGTGACAGGCGGAGGTGGGCCCCAGCATTTT. The variable domain in full, with the rest retrieved from reference TRBV29-1 and TRBJ1-5, is SAVISQKPSRDICQRGTSLTIQCQVDSQVTMMFWYRQQPGQSLTLIATANQGSEATYESGFVIDKFPISRPNLTFSTLTVSNMSPEDSSIYLCSVRLPVTGGGGPQHFGDGTRLSIL.

The chain couples TRBV6-5 to TRBJ2-1; D perhaps matches TRBD2 (5 bases). The germline V and J ends were trimmed by 7 bases and 2 bases, with 12 bases remaining between them. Per the germline V gene, CDR1 is MNHEY and CDR2 is SVGAGI. There are 14 residues in the CDR3. CDR3 in amino acids: CASTPGAAYNEQFF. In nucleotides, the CDR3 is TGTGCCAGCACTCCTGGAGCGGCCTACAATGAGCAGTTCTTC.

This clone was seen many times. The chain is built from TRBV6-6 and TRBJ2-3; D remains ambiguous. V lost 11 bases to trimming and J lost 4 bases, with 16 bases between them. The CDR3 is 13 amino acids. Germline CDR1 MNHNY, CDR2 SVGAGI (reference sequence). The CDR3 protein is CALGKGGPDTQYF. For the CDR3, the DNA is TGTGCCCTAGGGAAGGGCGGCCCAGATACGCAGTATTTT.

This clone was counted once. The chain has TRBV30 and TRBJ1-2; a possible D gene is TRBD1 (5 bases). The CDR3 contains 15 residues. V shed 0 bases and J shed 6 bases, with 17 bases lying between them. From germline, CDR1 is GTSNPN and CDR2 SVGIG (reference sequence). CDR3 residues: CAWSVASGRAHGYTF. CDR3 nucleotide sequence: TGTGCCTGGAGTGTGGCGTCAGGGAGGGCCCATGGCTACACCTTC.

The V gene is TRBV7-9, the J gene TRBJ1-5; D uncertain. The CDR3 is 14 amino acids. Trimming took off 4 bases at V and 1 base at J, with 8 bases between the two ends. Germline assignment: CDR1 SEHNR and CDR2 FQNEAQ (reference sequence). As DNA, the CDR3 is TGTGCCAGCAGCTCTGAGGACAGCAATCAGCCCCAGCATTTT. Translating gives CASSSEDSNQPQHF.

The rearrangement joins TRBV25-1 to TRBJ2-7; D is tentatively TRBD1 or TRBD2 (5 bases each). Germline V CDR1 and CDR2: MGHDK, SYGVNS. The V gene lost 5 bases and the J gene lost 0 bases, with 17 bases spanning the gap. The CDR3 contains 16 residues. The CDR3 reads CASSPPTGTSSYEQYF. The CDR3, as DNA: TGTGCCAGCAGTCCACCCACGGGGACCTCCTCCTACGAGCAGTACTTC.

The chain uses TRBV7-9 and TRBJ1-6; D is uncertain. This CDR3 has 15 amino acids. Trimming pared 1 base from V and 5 bases from J, leaving 9 bases between. Germline lookup yields CDR1 SEHNR and CDR2 FQNEAQ (reference sequence). CDR3 region: CASSLGLTDNSPLHF. CDR3 sequence (DNA): TGTGCCAGCAGCTTAGGTCTGACGGATAATTCACCCCTCCACTTT.

This chain links TRBV2 with TRBJ1-1; D is undetermined. The CDR3 sequence is 15 residues long. With 5 bases removed from V and 1 base from J, the gap between germline ends came to 14 bases. Germline values: CDR1 SNHLY, CDR2 FYNNEI. CDR3 loop: CASSSRTRGNTEAFF. The CDR3 nucleotides read TGTGCCAGCAGTTCTCGGACCCGTGGGAACACTGAAGCTTTCTTT. Together with reference TRBV2 and TRBJ1-1, the CDR3 gives the full variable domain: EPEVTQTPSHQVTQMGQEVILRCVPISNHLYFYWYRQILGQKVEFLVSFYNNEISEKSEIFDDQFSVERPDGSNFTLKIRSTKLEDSAMYFCASSSRTRGNTEAFFGQGTRLTVV.

This rearrangement joins TRBV7-2 to TRBJ1-1; D is undetermined. CDR1 and CDR2 from the germline V gene are SGHTA and FQGNSA. Trimming pared 5 bases from V and 0 bases from J, leaving 7 bases between. The CDR3 sequence is 13 residues long. The CDR3 DNA sequence: TGTGCCAGCAGCCCTCTCCTGAACACTGAAGCTTTCTTT. It specifies CASSPLLNTEAFF.